Included here is one T cell receptor beta chain sequence, with context. Its antigen is unidentified. This sample is drawn from a study of shared clonotypes between healthy human individuals. Healthy HIV-negative adults without recent acute infections or vaccinations served as donors. The donor cohort consisted entirely of Caucasian adults residing in Nashville, Tennessee. Findings and caveats of the study: Non-shared clonotypes showed lower generation probabilities than clonotypes common to all four donors.

J gave up 3 bases and V 4 bases, and 5 bases lay outside the gene matches. The CDR3 has 15 residues. CDR1 is SGHDN and CDR2 is FVKESK in the germline V gene. Authors' processing steps: ImmunoSEQ output held junction-only sequences without quality scores, so filtering differed. The method was immunoSEQ multiplex PCR; TCRdb's version includes in-frame clones alone and lacks a portion of them. V and J calls plus clone size are reproduced from that table; the DNA served to infer D and trimming. The table lists 2 million to 2.5 million clones, 95% of them singletons. The sequenced sample was naive CD4+ T cells sorted from blood. Subset denoted: CD45RA+ positively selected. This receptor was taken from a man aged 18 to 35 in good health. The chain links TRBV14 to TRBJ2-3, with TRBD2 matching 9 bases. This CDR3 is CASSPLAGRTDTQYF. In DNA form, the CDR3 reads TGTGCCAGCAGCCCTCTAGCGGGGAGGACAGATACGCAGTATTTT. Variable domain in full (rest from reference TRBV14 and TRBJ2-3): EAGVTQFPSHSVIEKGQTVTLRCDPISGHDNLYWYRRVMGKEIKFLLHFVKESKQDESGMPNNRFLAERTGGTYSTLKVQPAELEDSGVYFCASSPLAGRTDTQYFGPGTRLTVL.